The 12 T cell receptor beta chains in this list originate from one sample, sequenced in a study of blood T cell repertoires in COVID-19. Only in-frame clones appear in the TCRdb table, and some are missing; sequencing was by immunoSEQ multiplex PCR. The sample has under 350,000 clones, 90% seen once. Input material: PBMCs or T cells enriched from blood (not recorded which). Receptors originate from a man in his sixties who had recovered from COVID-19.

This sequence joins TRBV15 and TRBJ2-3; 7 bases fit TRBD1. Germline assignment: CDR1 LNHNV and CDR2 YYDKDF (reference sequence). The CDR3 extends over 16 amino acids. With V trimmed by 7 bases and J by 5 bases, 15 bases remained unmatched. The DNA for the CDR3 is TGTGCCACCACCAAAGGCCAAGACAGGGTAGAAGATACGCAGTATTTT. The encoded protein is CATTKGQDRVEDTQYF.

The chain uses TRBV10-3 and TRBJ1-3, with D uncertain. From germline, CDR1 is ENHRY and CDR2 SYGVKD. V was clipped by 6 bases and J by 2 bases, with 8 bases between them. The CDR3 has 13 residues. The CDR3 region has the DNA TGTGCCATCAGCCCATCCACTGGAAACACCATATATTTT. Translating gives CAISPSTGNTIYF.

The V call is TRBV5-1, the J call TRBJ1-1; no clear D gene. There are 13 residues in the CDR3. V was clipped by 2 bases and J by 5 bases, with 10 bases between them. CDR1 and CDR2 from the germline V gene are SGHRS and YFSETQ. The CDR3 reads CASSLTPGTEAFF. For the CDR3, the DNA is TGCGCCAGCAGCTTAACACCGGGTACTGAAGCTTTCTTT.

The V and J genes are TRBV4-3 and TRBJ1-2, with a weak D call TRBD1 (6 bases). Germline assignment: CDR1 LGHNA and CDR2 YSLEER. The CDR3 covers 16 residues. Trimming removed 0 bases from V and 2 bases from J, with 13 bases in between. The DNA of the CDR3 is TGCGCCAGCAGCCAAGAGGGGGGCGGGGGCAACTATGGCTACACCTTC. Amino acid sequence: CASSQEGGGGNYGYTF.

This chain connects TRBV28 to TRBJ2-7, with TRBD2 matching over 8 bases. The V gene's germline CDR1 is MDHEN and CDR2 SYDVKM. The length of the CDR3 is 14 residues. The J segment lost 2 bases and the V segment lost 5 bases, leaving 5 bases of the junction unmatched. As DNA, the CDR3 is TGTGCCAGCAGTCCCCCGGGACTAGCCTACGAGCAGTACTTC. Translated: CASSPPGLAYEQYF.

This rearrangement joins TRBV5-1 to TRBJ2-3; 12 bases agree with TRBD2. This CDR3 region has 15 residues. Trimming at V came to 0 bases and at J to 4 bases, leaving 0 bases not matched to a gene. The germline CDR1 and CDR2 sequences are SGHRS and YFSETQ. This CDR3 reads CASSLGLAGADTQYF. CDR3 bases: TGCGCCAGCAGCTTGGGACTAGCGGGGGCAGATACGCAGTATTTT.

The chain is built from TRBV5-1 and TRBJ2-1; 10 nucleotides agree with TRBD2. Germline assignment: CDR1 SGHRS and CDR2 YFSETQ. After removal of 4 bases from V and 4 bases from J, the junction contained 5 bases not matched to a gene. The CDR3 length is 15 residues. The CDR3 DNA sequence: TGCGCCAGCAGCCACGGACTAGCGGAATACAATGAGCAGTTCTTC. This encodes CASSHGLAEYNEQFF.

The V gene is TRBV19, the J gene TRBJ2-7; D is perhaps TRBD2 (6 bases). V lost 3 bases to trimming and J lost 3 bases, with 6 bases between them. Germline CDR1 is LNHDA and CDR2 is SQIVND (reference sequence). The CDR3 covers 12 residues. The CDR3 spells CASSMGGYEQYF. Written as DNA, the CDR3 is TGTGCCAGTAGTATGGGAGGCTACGAGCAGTACTTC.

The chain joins TRBV9 to TRBJ2-3; D is possibly TRBD1 (6 bases). This CDR3 comprises 15 residues. Deletions cut 2 bases from V and 3 bases from J, with 13 bases between. CDR1 and CDR2 (germline): SGDLS, YYNGEE. DNA of the CDR3: TGTGCCAGCAGCGTGTTATCCAGGGGAACAGATACGCAGTATTTT. Its translation: CASSVLSRGTDTQYF.

This clone was recorded once. This chain links TRBV28 with TRBJ1-4, with a weak D call TRBD1 (5 bases). This CDR3 is built from 13 residues. The germline V gene has CDR1 MDHEN and CDR2 SYDVKM. The V end was cut by 8 bases, the J end by 5 bases, with 12 bases between. The CDR3 DNA sequence: TGTGCCAGCCACATTGCAGGGAATGAAAAACTGTTTTTT. Its translation is CASHIAGNEKLFF.

This clone was detected a few times. V usage is TRBV7-9 and J usage is TRBJ1-2; D might be TRBD1 (6 bases). Germline V lookup: CDR1 SEHNR, CDR2 FQNEAQ (reference sequence). The CDR3 is 11 amino acids. Trimming left V 5 bases short and J 8 bases short, with 9 bases between. The CDR3 region is CASSRTEGYTF. DNA for the CDR3: TGTGCCAGCAGCCGGACAGAAGGCTACACCTTC.

Of note for this clone: Other DNA sequences in this sample translate to the same CDR3. The rearrangement joins TRBV30 to TRBJ1-2, with no clear D. The CDR3 spans 11 residues. The germline V gene has CDR1 GTSNPN and CDR2 SVGIG (reference sequence). V was trimmed by 0 bases and J by 8 bases, leaving 7 bases between them. The CDR3 DNA follows: TGTGCCTGGAGTGTACGCGGGGGCTACACCTTC. Its protein product is CAWSVRGGYTF.